Sequencing of this TCR beta chain was carried out in a study of regulatory T cells in long-lasting Graves disease. Study context: Newly diagnosed Graves' patients had under 3 months of antithyroid drugs.

Time point noted: newly diagnosed GD, antithyroid drugs for less than 3 months. From RNA extracted from PBMCs, the TCR library was made. Concerning this clonotype: The antigen is not known.

Arm-PCR of CDR3 regions with iRepertoire HTBI primers generated TCR beta libraries. MiXCR was run by TCRdb on the multiplex PCR reads, yielding one entry per CDR3 protein. The table records 450,000 to 600,000 distinct CDR3 sequences, roughly 16% of them present only once. General study points: Persistent disease preferred TRBV28, TRBJ1-2 and TRBJ2-5; new disease, TRBV20-1 and TRBJ2-1. It was peripheral blood alone, not thyroid tissue, that was studied.

The CDR3 is made up of 12 amino acids. Germline CDR1 and CDR2: SQVTM and ANQGSEA. The V and J ends lost 3 bases and 2 bases respectively, with 7 bases between them. These sequences were also reported in another study, on T cells in Graves' hyperthyroidism and ophthalmopathy. In that study: TCR CDR3 underwent first-round RT-PCR with the HTBI primer set.

Sequences were derived from peripheral blood mononuclear cells (PBMCs), sampled at new diagnosis, from a patient treated with antithyroid drugs. The chain is built from TRBV29-1 and TRBJ2-5; no clear D. The source of this sequence is a man aged 40-55 years with Graves disease. CDR3 bases: TGCAGCGTTGATGCAAATCAAGAGACCCAGTACTTC. Protein product: CSVDANQETQYF.